Below are 29 T cell receptor beta chains sequenced from a single sample in a study of regulatory T cells in long-lasting Graves disease. As for time point: newly diagnosed GD, antithyroid drugs for less than 3 months. Generation of the TCR library employed RNA extracted from PBMCs. To make TCR beta libraries, researchers used iRepertoire HTBI primers and Arm-PCR of CDR3 regions. TCRdb re-called the multiplex PCR reads with MiXCR, one entry per CDR3 protein. The sample has 440,000 or so distinct CDR3 sequences; 15% to 20% are singletons. These data were also filed under a second study, of T cells in Graves' hyperthyroidism and ophthalmopathy.

The sample in question was peripheral blood mononuclear cells (PBMCs), obtained at new diagnosis, from a patient treated with antithyroid drugs. Every receptor here comes from a woman under 40 with Graves disease.

The chain employs TRBV10-1 and TRBJ2-1; no clear D gene. This CDR3 has 13 amino acids. Germline CDR1 WNHNN, CDR2 SYGVQD (reference sequence). V gave up 0 bases and J gave up 3 bases, with 3 bases separating them. CDR3 loop: CASSESDYNEQFF. The CDR3 coding sequence is TGCGCCAGCAGTGAGTCGGACTACAATGAGCAGTTCTTC.

This clonotype was observed many times. The chain carries TRBV12-3 or TRBV12-4 and TRBJ1-1; D is possibly TRBD1 (5 bases). Trimming pared 3 bases from V and 3 bases from J, leaving 11 bases between. CDR3 length equals 14 residues. CDR3: CASSFWGGDTEAFF. Written as DNA, the CDR3 is TGTGCCAGCAGTTTCTGGGGGGGGGACACTGAAGCTTTCTTT.

This clonotype has a count of ten or more. The chain links TRBV5-6 to TRBJ2-3, with D perhaps TRBD2 (6 bases). Trimming left V 4 bases short and J 6 bases short, with 18 bases between. This CDR3 is built from 15 residues. Germline V lookup: CDR1 SGHDT, CDR2 YYEEEE. CDR3 sequence reads: CASSEIGGAGDTQYF. Written as DNA, the CDR3 is TGTGCCAGCAGCGAAATCGGGGGAGCAGGGGATACGCAGTATTTT. The whole variable domain, filled in from reference TRBV5-6 and TRBJ2-3, reads DAGVTQSPTHLIKTRGQQVTLRCSPKSGHDTVSWYQQALGQGPQFIFQYYEEEERQRGNFPDRFSGHQFPNYSSELNVNALLLGDSALYLCASSEIGGAGDTQYFGPGTRLTVL.

As regards this clonotype: It may be a read error: a sequence one base away is much more abundant. The genes are TRBV6-5 and TRBJ2-1; D is perhaps TRBD2 (5 bases). Germline lookup yields CDR1 MNHEY and CDR2 SVGAGI. The CDR3 extends over 15 amino acids. V lost 0 bases and J 12 bases, leaving 18 bases between the germline ends. The CDR3 region is CASSYSRGNNDGQFF. The DNA of the CDR3 is TGTGCCAGCAGTTACTCGAGAGGGAACAATGATGGGCAGTTCTTC.

This clonotype was found a few times. The V call is TRBV29-1, the J call TRBJ2-1; D ambiguous. CDR3 length equals 9 residues. Germline V gives CDR1 SQVTM, CDR2 ANQGSEA. The germline V and J ends were trimmed by 7 bases and 5 bases, with 3 bases remaining between them. The CDR3 region is CSADNEQFF. The DNA of the CDR3 is TGCAGCGCCGACAATGAGCAGTTCTTC.

In this sample, this clonotype turned up many times. V and J are TRBV28 and TRBJ2-7, with D possibly being TRBD1 (5 bases). CDR1 and CDR2 (germline): MDHEN, SYDVKM. The CDR3 spans 15 residues. The V and J ends lost 6 bases and 0 bases respectively, with 15 bases between them. In nucleotides, the CDR3 is TGTGCCAGCAGCCAGGGCAGCCCGGGCTCCTACGAGCAGTACTTC. Translated, it gives CASSQGSPGSYEQYF.

Many counts were recorded for this clonotype. This rearrangement joins TRBV28 to TRBJ2-1, with 7 bases that match TRBD1. This CDR3 is built from 14 residues. The germline V gene has CDR1 MDHEN and CDR2 SYDVKM. With V trimmed by 7 bases and J by 7 bases, 10 bases remained unmatched. In DNA form, the CDR3 reads TGTGCCAGCATCCCTGAGACAGGGAAAAATGAGCAGTTCTTC. Encoded protein: CASIPETGKNEQFF.

This CDR3 reads CASSLLRAELKGGDQETQYF. In DNA, the CDR3 is TGTGCCAGCAGCTTATTACGAGCGGAGCTTAAAGGGGGGGACCAAGAGACCCAGTACTTC. The chain recombines TRBV7-9 with TRBJ2-5; TRBD2 is a possible D gene (7 bases). CDR1 is SEHNR, CDR2 FQNEAQ, per germline (reference sequence). The CDR3 has 20 amino acids. The V end lost 2 bases, the J end lost 0 bases, and 25 bases lay between the germline ends.

This clonotype appeared many times. The rearrangement links TRBV7-3 to TRBJ2-1; 9 bases line up with TRBD1. There are 14 residues in the CDR3. The V and J ends lost 5 bases and 10 bases, in that order; junction bases with no gene match: 9. Germline assignment: CDR1 SGHTA and CDR2 FQGTGA. In nucleotides, the CDR3 is TGTGCCAGCAGCATCGGGACAGGGTTGGGGGAGCAGTTCTTC. This encodes CASSIGTGLGEQFF.

This clonotype was counted many times. The CDR3 loop is CSGLRTSSDEQYF. In DNA form, the CDR3 reads TGCAGTGGGCTGAGGACTAGCTCGGACGAGCAGTACTTC. V gene TRBV20-1 combines with J gene TRBJ2-7; 8 positions agree with TRBD2. The V gene's germline CDR1 is DFQATT and CDR2 SNEGSKA (reference sequence). This CDR3 is 13 amino acids long. J gave up 5 bases and V 7 bases, and 10 bases lay outside the gene matches.

This clonotype appeared many times. The chain carries TRBV18 and TRBJ2-4; D is unresolved. Trimming shortened V by 6 bases and J by 0 bases, and 9 bases separated the two germline ends. The length of the CDR3 is 14 residues. Germline-derived CDR1 and CDR2 are KGHSH and LQKENI. CDR3 protein: CASSHAVAKNIQYF. The DNA for the CDR3 is TGTGCCAGCTCTCACGCAGTAGCCAAAAACATTCAGTACTTC. Drawing the rest from reference TRBV18 and TRBJ2-4, the complete variable domain is NAGVMQNPRHLVRRRGQEARLRCSPMKGHSHVYWYRQLPEEGLKFMVYLQKENIIDESGMPKERFSAEFPKEGPSILRIQQVVRGDSAAYFCASSHAVAKNIQYFGAGTRLSVL.

This clonotype was counted many times. V gene TRBV3-1 combines with J gene TRBJ2-5; the D is unclear. The germline CDR1 and CDR2 sequences are LGHDT and YNNKEL (reference sequence). The germline V and J ends were trimmed by 0 bases and 3 bases, with 8 bases remaining between them. The CDR3 contains 14 residues. The CDR3 DNA reads as TGTGCCAGCAGCCAAGATGTCTCCGAAGAGACCCAGTACTTC. As protein: CASSQDVSEETQYF.

This chain uses TRBV5-4 with TRBJ1-1, with D perhaps matching TRBD1 (6 bases). Trimming took 1 base from V and 7 from J, leaving 17 bases between them. This CDR3 spans 15 amino acids. Per the germline V gene, CDR1 is SGHNT and CDR2 is YYREEE (reference sequence). CDR3 nucleotide sequence: TGTGCCAGCAGCTTGAGTCCTGTGTACAGGGTTGAAGCTTTCTTT. Its translation: CASSLSPVYRVEAFF.

This clonotype showed up many times. This sequence joins TRBV14 and TRBJ2-5; TRBD1 might be the D (6 bases). Trimming pared 4 bases from V and 4 bases from J, leaving 16 bases between. This CDR3 is built from 15 residues. Germline assignment: CDR1 SGHDN and CDR2 FVKESK. This CDR3 is CASSLGHPGRETQYF. Written as DNA, the CDR3 is TGTGCCAGCAGCCTGGGACATCCAGGTCGAGAGACCCAGTACTTC. The full variable domain, in which reference TRBV14 and TRBJ2-5 provide the parts outside the CDR3, is EAGVTQFPSHSVIEKGQTVTLRCDPISGHDNLYWYRRVMGKEIKFLLHFVKESKQDESGMPNNRFLAERTGGTYSTLKVQPAELEDSGVYFCASSLGHPGRETQYFGPGTRLLVL.

This clonotype was detected many times. V and J are TRBV2 and TRBJ2-4; no clear D. CDR1 and CDR2 (germline): SNHLY, FYNNEI. The CDR3 runs 14 residues. The V end lost 11 bases, the J end lost 1 base, and 15 bases lay between the germline ends. The CDR3 bases are TGTGCCGGAGCGCCGGATCTTGCCAAAAACATTCAGTACTTC. Its translation is CAGAPDLAKNIQYF. Using reference TRBV2 and TRBJ2-4 for the parts outside the CDR3, the full variable domain is EPEVTQTPSHQVTQMGQEVILRCVPISNHLYFYWYRQILGQKVEFLVSFYNNEISEKSEIFDDQFSVERPDGSNFTLKIRSTKLEDSAMYFCAGAPDLAKNIQYFGAGTRLSVL.

This clonotype was recorded a few times. CDR3 sequence reads: CASSQDLVGFSYRSSYEQYF. CDR3 nucleotides: TGCGCCAGCAGCCAAGATTTAGTGGGGTTCTCCTACCGATCCTCCTACGAGCAGTACTTC. This chain uses TRBV4-1 with TRBJ2-7; D ambiguous. Germline-derived CDR1 and CDR2 are MGHRA and YSYEKL. This CDR3 comprises 20 residues. The V gene lost 0 bases and the J gene lost 0 bases, with 24 bases spanning the gap.

This clonotype was picked up a small number of times. The chain uses TRBV18 and TRBJ1-2; 8 positions match TRBD1. The CDR3 has 15 residues. Looked up from germline, CDR1 is KGHSH and CDR2 is LQKENI. The V gene end was trimmed by 2 bases and the J gene end by 5 bases; junction bases not matched to a gene: 7. The CDR3 sequence: CASSPGSQGAYGYTF. In nucleotides, the CDR3 is TGTGCCAGCTCACCAGGTTCGCAGGGGGCATATGGCTACACCTTC.

This clonotype has a count of ten or more. The chain carries TRBV7-2 and TRBJ2-1; D is unresolved. V was trimmed by 2 bases and J by 7 bases, leaving 12 bases between them. This CDR3 is 14 amino acids long. Germline CDR1 reads SGHTA; CDR2 reads FQGNSA. The CDR3 nucleotides are TGTGCCAGCAGCTTAACCCTATATCGGAATGAGCAGTTCTTC. It yields the protein CASSLTLYRNEQFF.

This clonotype was observed many times. V usage is TRBV28 and J usage is TRBJ2-7; 8 nucleotides agree with TRBD2. The CDR3 sequence is 14 residues long. Unmatched junction bases numbered 9, after V lost 6 bases and J lost 5 bases. Germline assignment: CDR1 MDHEN and CDR2 SYDVKM. As DNA, the CDR3 is TGTGCCAGCAGGTCCAGCGGGAGCTTTGACGAGCAGTACTTC. Protein product: CASRSSGSFDEQYF.

In its sample, this clonotype was seen many times. The chain joins TRBV20-1 to TRBJ2-1; 9 bases are shared with TRBD2. CDR3 size: 17 residues. CDR1 is DFQATT and CDR2 is SNEGSKA in the germline V gene (reference sequence). CDR3 amino acids: CSALRAGGPRTYNEQFF. The CDR3 DNA sequence: TGCAGCGCGCTTAGGGCGGGAGGGCCCCGGACCTACAATGAGCAGTTCTTC.

The genes are TRBV30 and TRBJ2-7; 8 bases are shared with TRBD2. V was clipped by 2 bases and J by 6 bases; unmatched bases: 6. Germline CDR1 reads GTSNPN; CDR2 reads SVGIG (reference sequence). There are 13 residues in the CDR3. This CDR3 reads CAWSMASGREQYF. The CDR3, as DNA: TGTGCCTGGAGTATGGCTAGCGGGCGCGAGCAGTACTTC.

CDR3 in amino acids: CSVRPSGSYEQYF. Here the CDR3 DNA reads TGCAGCGTCCGCCCCTCGGGGTCCTACGAGCAGTACTTC. The chain links TRBV29-1 to TRBJ2-7, with a possible D match to TRBD2 (5 bases). The germline V and J ends were trimmed by 6 bases and 1 base, with 13 bases remaining between them. This CDR3 is 13 amino acids long. Germline lookup yields CDR1 SQVTM and CDR2 ANQGSEA.

The chain carries TRBV7-9 and TRBJ2-5, with 8 bases fitting TRBD2. Germline V CDR1 and CDR2: SEHNR, FQNEAQ (reference sequence). There are 14 residues in the CDR3. The V and J ends lost 6 bases and 2 bases, in that order; junction bases with no gene match: 5. The CDR3 here is CASSISGRQETQYF. The CDR3 bases are TGTGCCAGCAGTATAAGCGGGAGACAAGAGACCCAGTACTTC.

In its sample, this clonotype was seen many times. V usage is TRBV7-6 and J usage is TRBJ2-3; TRBD1 matches 7 bases. The germline gives CDR1 SGHVS, CDR2 FNYEAQ. The ends lost 2 bases at V and 0 bases at J; junction bases unmatched: 5. The CDR3 is 16 amino acids. CDR3 coding DNA: TGTGCCAGCAGCTTACAGACAGGGATAAGCACAGATACGCAGTATTTT. Translating it yields CASSLQTGISTDTQYF.

This clonotype was seen only a few times. The V call is TRBV19, the J call TRBJ1-2, with D uncertain. Germline lookup yields CDR1 LNHDA and CDR2 SQIVND (reference sequence). The V end was cut by 1 base, the J end by 2 bases, with 8 bases between. The CDR3 contains 14 residues. The CDR3 here is CASSIAQMNYGYTF. The CDR3 DNA sequence: TGTGCCAGTAGTATAGCCCAGATGAACTATGGCTACACCTTC.

This chain joins TRBV7-9 and TRBJ2-1; 10 bases line up with TRBD2. V lost 6 bases to trimming and J lost 5 bases; unmatched junction nucleotides: 7. The CDR3 is 15 amino acids. CDR1 and CDR2 from the germline V gene are SEHNR and FQNEAQ (reference sequence). The CDR3 loop is CASSLAGEGDNEQFF. The CDR3 DNA sequence: TGTGCCAGCAGTCTAGCGGGAGAGGGAGACAATGAGCAGTTCTTC.

This clonotype has ten or more counts. This sequence joins TRBV30 and TRBJ1-1; 8 positions match TRBD1. The CDR3 is 15 amino acids. Germline V CDR1 and CDR2: GTSNPN, SVGIG (reference sequence). V trimming: 4 bases; J trimming: 1 base; junction bases outside the gene matches: 8. CDR3 region: CAWTRRQGPNTEAFF. CDR3 DNA: TGTGCCTGGACCCGTCGACAGGGGCCGAACACTGAAGCTTTCTTT.

This clonotype was recorded a few times. The chain couples TRBV2 to TRBJ2-7; D not resolved. The V end was cut by 4 bases, the J end by 7 bases, with 11 bases between. This CDR3 is built from 12 residues. Germline V gives CDR1 SNHLY, CDR2 FYNNEI. The CDR3 DNA reads as TGTGCCAGCAGTGTAATGACGATGGAGCAGTACTTC. Its protein product is CASSVMTMEQYF. The variable domain in full, with the rest retrieved from reference TRBV2 and TRBJ2-7, is EPEVTQTPSHQVTQMGQEVILRCVPISNHLYFYWYRQILGQKVEFLVSFYNNEISEKSEIFDDQFSVERPDGSNFTLKIRSTKLEDSAMYFCASSVMTMEQYFGPGTRLTVT.

This clonotype was seen repeatedly, ten times or more. This sequence joins TRBV30 and TRBJ2-7, with 7 bases lining up with TRBD2. Looked up from germline, CDR1 is GTSNPN and CDR2 is SVGIG (reference sequence). The CDR3 is 15 residues long. The J segment lost 0 bases and the V segment lost 0 bases, leaving 5 bases of the junction unmatched. The CDR3 here is CAWSVGSGGSYEQYF. In DNA, the CDR3 is TGTGCCTGGAGTGTAGGGTCGGGGGGCTCCTACGAGCAGTACTTC. The whole variable domain, filled in from reference TRBV30 and TRBJ2-7, reads SQTIHQWPATLVQPVGSPLSLECTVEGTSNPNLYWYRQAAGRGLQLLFYSVGIGQISSEVPQNLSASRPQDRQFILSSKKLLLSDSGFYLCAWSVGSGGSYEQYFGPGTRLTVT.